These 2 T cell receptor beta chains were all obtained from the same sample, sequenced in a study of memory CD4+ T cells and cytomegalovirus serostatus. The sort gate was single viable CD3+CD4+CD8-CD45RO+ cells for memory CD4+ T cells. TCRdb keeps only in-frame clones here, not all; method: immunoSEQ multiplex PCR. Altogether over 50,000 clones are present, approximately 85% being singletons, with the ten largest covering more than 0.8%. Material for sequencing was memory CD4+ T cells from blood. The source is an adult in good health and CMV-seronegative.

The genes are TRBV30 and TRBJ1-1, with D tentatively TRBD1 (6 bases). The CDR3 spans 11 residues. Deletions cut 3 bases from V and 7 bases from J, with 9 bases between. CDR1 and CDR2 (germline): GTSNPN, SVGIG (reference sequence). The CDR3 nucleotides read TGTGCCTGGAGAGGGGGTTTTGAAGCTTTCTTT. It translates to CAWRGGFEAFF.

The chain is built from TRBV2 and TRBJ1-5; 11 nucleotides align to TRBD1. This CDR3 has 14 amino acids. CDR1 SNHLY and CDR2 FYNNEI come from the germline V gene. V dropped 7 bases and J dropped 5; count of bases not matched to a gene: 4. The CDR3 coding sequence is TGTGCCAGCAATCCGGGACAGGGGGATCAGCCCCAGCATTTT. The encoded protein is CASNPGQGDQPQHF.